One sample yielded the 7 T cell receptor beta chains listed below, sequenced in a study of CD8+ T cells in alopecia areata. This sample's treatment: oral pan-JAK inhibitor, 5-10 mg twice daily. It was cDNA, reverse transcribed from extracted RNA, that served as the sequencing template. Clones were read by immunoSEQ multiplex PCR, and TCRdb kept only the in-frame ones, dropping some. This table holds roughly 210,000 clones, around 43% found once. This specimen was CD4+ T cells sorted from blood, taken at approximately week 36, from a patient treated with tofacitinib. The receptors originated from a human donor with alopecia areata.

This clone turned up a few times. V is TRBV28 and J is TRBJ2-7, with 7 positions matching TRBD2. V lost 5 bases, J lost 4 bases, and 5 bases stayed unmatched. The CDR3 totals 13 residues. Germline-derived CDR1 and CDR2 are MDHEN and SYDVKM. CDR3 in amino acids: CASSHRGVYEQYF. DNA of the CDR3: TGTGCCAGCAGTCACCGGGGGGTTTACGAGCAGTACTTC.

The sample holds a few counts of this clone. The chain recombines TRBV11-3 with TRBJ2-2; no clear D. V gave up 1 base and J gave up 4 bases, with 4 bases separating them. Germline V gene sequence: CDR1 SGHNT, CDR2 YENEEA. This CDR3 region has 13 residues. The CDR3 DNA is TGTGCCAGCAGCTTAGGACCCACCGGGGAGCTGTTTTTT. Protein product: CASSLGPTGELFF.

This clone was detected only a few times. This chain connects TRBV28 to TRBJ2-7; D possibly corresponds to TRBD1 (6 bases). Germline V gene lookup returns CDR1 MDHEN and CDR2 SYDVKM. The CDR3 covers 17 residues. V dropped 3 bases and J dropped 0 bases, with 18 bases sitting between them. This CDR3 is CASSFPPQGRGSYEQYF. The CDR3 coding sequence is TGTGCCAGCAGTTTCCCCCCGCAGGGGAGAGGCTCCTACGAGCAGTACTTC.

Only a few counts were recorded for this clone. The V and J genes are TRBV7-2 and TRBJ1-4, with D hard to call. The CDR3 contains 15 residues. The V and J ends lost 6 bases and 0 bases respectively, with 11 bases between them. Per the germline V gene, CDR1 is SGHTA and CDR2 is FQGNSA. The CDR3 DNA reads as TGTGCCAGCAGACCTGCCAGAGCAACTAATGAAAAACTGTTTTTT. This sequence encodes CASRPARATNEKLFF.

In this sample, this clone turned up a few times. This chain connects TRBV13 to TRBJ2-1; D remains unclear. The CDR3 covers 13 residues. CDR1 is PRHDT, CDR2 FYEKMQ, per germline (reference sequence). V was shortened by 5 bases and J by 7 bases, with 12 bases between the two germline ends. As DNA, the CDR3 is TGTGCCAGCAGCACCCTGCTAGGGAATGAGCAGTTCTTC. This codes for CASSTLLGNEQFF.

The chain combines TRBV30 with TRBJ2-3; 16 positions match TRBD2. CDR1 is GTSNPN, CDR2 SVGIG, per germline (reference sequence). This CDR3 has 17 amino acids. The V gene end was trimmed by 4 bases and the J gene end by 5 bases; junction bases not matched to a gene: 9. The CDR3 reads CAWTPFGTSGREDTQYF. The CDR3 DNA sequence: TGTGCCTGGACGCCATTTGGGACTAGCGGGAGGGAAGATACGCAGTATTTT.

This CDR3 reads CASSMARGSYGYTF. The DNA for the CDR3 is TGTGCCAGTAGTATGGCCAGGGGGTCCTATGGCTACACCTTC. The V gene is TRBV19, the J gene TRBJ1-2, with 7 bases identical to TRBD1. This CDR3 region has 14 residues. The trim removed 3 bases at V and 4 bases at J, leaving 5 bases unmatched. The V gene's germline CDR1 is LNHDA and CDR2 SQIVND (reference sequence).